This TCR beta chain comes out of a study of blood T cell repertoires in COVID-19 (dated by TCRdb to the early 2020s). Background for the entire study: Collaborator samples came from the United States, Italy and Spain and covered acute and convalescent phases of COVID-19. The repertoires were made available in a free public database intended to serve as a resource for research on the immune response to SARS-CoV-2. HLA class I and class II types, where available, came from metadata supplied by the sample provider rather than from assay-based typing. The dataset comprised deeply sampled blood TCRbeta repertoires from subjects exposed to, actively infected with, or recovered from COVID-19. The material from the prospective study consisted of cDNA or gDNA derived from T cells, B-cell-depleted T cells, or PBMCs. Samples were obtained from the ongoing ImmuneRACE study (first 160 participants) and from 950 to 1,500 subjects provided by 6 global collaborators. The sample metadata nearly always contained a de-identified subject ID, COVID-19 status, age in years and sex. The research as a whole found: How much clinical and demographic metadata was included differed by source and by participant, and the metadata was provided uncurated.

TCRbeta CDR3 regions were amplified from genomic DNA by means of the immunoSEQ Assay, a bias-controlled multiplex PCR. The authors processed their data as follows. The number of nucleated cells in each sample was estimated by amplification of reference gene primers within the assay. To quantify the absolute abundance of each unique TCRbeta CDR3 rearrangement, sequence reads were collapsed and filtered. For each sample, productive Simpson clonality was calculated by taking the square root of Simpson's diversity index across productive rearrangements. TCRdb retrieved this table from immuneACCESS and kept in-frame rearrangements only. Not all clones are present; in checked studies, unresolved V genes account for under half, and no reason is known for the remainder. The V and J calls and clone size were taken over from that table, and D and trimming were inferred from the DNA. Counted in this sample were roughly 99,000 clones; approximately 80% of them appeared once. The ten largest clones take up 4.3% of the sample.

Concerning this clone itself: The antigen this receptor binds is unknown. Base qualities are not at hand, and no much larger clone is one base apart.

From the cysteine through the phenylalanine, the CDR3 covers 12 amino acids. Kept here is only the CDR3 DNA, which spans 36 bases and is read in frame from base 1. Trimming takes 3 bases from V and 7 bases from J, and the germline ends sit 9 bases apart. Taken from the germline V gene, the CDR1 and CDR2 loops are MDHEN and SYDVKM. The collaborating institutions used their own protocols to collect whole blood in K2EDTA tubes. For TCRbeta analysis, collaborators shipped samples as frozen whole blood, isolated PBMCs, or DNA extracted from either of those sample types. This sequence uses TRBV28 and TRBJ1-2; too little of a D gene remains to name it. The receptor comes from a man between 70 and 80 years old with acute or convalescent COVID-19. The specimen was peripheral blood. The nucleotides are TGTGCCAGCAGTTTCTCAGATGCTGGCTACACCTTC. This yields the protein CASSFSDAGYTF.